The clone carrying this TCR beta chain was seen more than once but under ten times. The J segment lost 7 bases and the V segment lost 0 bases, leaving 10 bases of the junction unmatched. CDR1 and CDR2 from the germline V gene are MNHEY and SVGAGI. This CDR3 region has 16 residues. This sample was taken from a study of T cells in Graves' hyperthyroidism and ophthalmopathy. Amplification yielded TCR beta CDR3 regions, with RNA transcripts as the source. During a first-round RT-PCR of the TCR CDR3, the HTBI primer set was used. TCRdb analysed the multiplex PCR reads with MiXCR anew, one entry per CDR3 protein. The sample consists of a few hundred thousand distinct CDR3 sequences, approximately 15% of them appearing once.

The rearrangement joins TRBV6-5 to TRBJ2-7; 9 bases map to TRBD2. The receptor was isolated from a woman younger than 35 with Graves' hyperthyroidism. The sample was blood. CDR3 sequence: CASSYSGVSGSQEQYF. CDR3 nucleotide sequence: TGTGCCAGCAGTTACTCGGGTGTTAGCGGGAGTCAGGAGCAGTACTTC.